Listed here are 20 T cell receptor beta chains from one sample, sequenced in a study of CXCR3-negative and CXCR3-positive naive CD8 T cells (dated by TCRdb to between 2017 and 2020). Sequenced on a NextSeq 550. The Human TCR Profiling Kit (MiLaboratory) was used to prepare UMI-labeled 5' RACE TRB cDNA libraries. TCRdb reprocessed the reads, reporting each CDR3 protein sequence once and no DNA. The table kept for this sample lists 100,000 to 150,000 distinct CDR3 sequences. 0.25% to 0.35% of the sample lies in the top ten. Input material: naive CXCR3- CD8+ T cells from blood. This specimen's cell subset or site label, per the study, means: CD45RO-CCR7+CD27+CD95- naive CD8+ T cells lacking CXCR3 (TNR3-). These receptors were obtained from a human donor in good health. Some clones in this sample may be carry-over from other donors' samples.

V is TRBV29-1 and J is TRBJ2-7; without DNA, the TCRdb call of TRBD2 cannot be checked. The CDR3 contains 12 residues. The germline gives CDR1 SQVTM, CDR2 ANQGSEA. The CDR3 spells CSVSSGGNEQYF.

This sequence joins TRBV12-3 or TRBV12-4 and TRBJ2-1. The CDR3 has 12 residues. The CDR3 spells CASSLGRDKQFF.

V is TRBV5-1 and J is TRBJ2-1; there is no DNA to check the TCRdb D call of TRBD1. Germline CDR1 reads SGHRS; CDR2 reads YFSETQ. The CDR3 has 15 residues. CDR3: CASSLGQGSWDEQFF.

The chain is built from TRBV7-9 and TRBJ1-1; there is no DNA to check the TCRdb D call of TRBD1. CDR3 length: 14 residues. CDR1 SEHNR and CDR2 FQNEAQ come from the germline V gene (reference sequence). The CDR3 loop is CASSFPVGTGEAFF.

The genes are TRBV12-3 or TRBV12-4 and TRBJ2-1; TCRdb indicates TRBD2, and absent DNA this call remains unverified. There are 16 residues in the CDR3. This CDR3 reads CASSLALLAGGPEQFF.

This chain uses TRBV5-1 with TRBJ2-1; no DNA is available, so the TRBD1 call from TCRdb remains unchecked. The length of the CDR3 is 14 residues. Germline CDR1 SGHRS, CDR2 YFSETQ. The CDR3: CASSLDRGSNEQFF. Supplemented by reference TRBV5-1 and TRBJ2-1, the full variable domain reads KAGVTQTPRYLIKTRGQQVTLSCSPISGHRSVSWYQQTPGQGLQFLFEYFSETQRNKGNFPGRFSGRQFSNSRSEMNVSTLELGDSALYLCASSLDRGSNEQFFGPGTRLTVL.

The V and J genes are TRBV9 and TRBJ2-5. This CDR3 is 15 amino acids long. Germline loops: CDR1 SGDLS, CDR2 YYNGEE. The CDR3: CASSTFGVEVETQYF.

The CDR3 spells CSAQGAGENTEAFF. The chain combines TRBV29-1 with TRBJ1-1; TCRdb reports TRBD1, a call that lacks DNA to check it against. Germline V gene sequence: CDR1 SQVTM, CDR2 ANQGSEA. The CDR3 is 14 amino acids.

The chain links TRBV6-5 to TRBJ2-1; TCRdb's D call, TRBD1, is unchecked because there is no DNA. The CDR3 totals 15 residues. CDR1 and CDR2 from the germline V gene are MNHEY and SVGAGI. CDR3: CASSYGQGAYNEQFF.

The V call is TRBV10-3, the J call TRBJ2-3. This CDR3 spans 11 amino acids. CDR1 ENHRY and CDR2 SYGVKD come from the germline V gene. CDR3 region: CAIGLADTQYF.

V gene TRBV28 combines with J gene TRBJ2-3. The CDR3 sequence is 15 residues long. Germline loops: CDR1 MDHEN, CDR2 SYDVKM. CDR3 sequence reads: CASSLINENTDTQYF. The full variable domain, with the rest looked up from reference TRBV28 and TRBJ2-3, is DVKVTQSSRYLVKRTGEKVFLECVQDMDHENMFWYRQDPGLGLRLIYFSYDVKMKEKGDIPEGYSVSREKKERFSLILESASTNQTSMYLCASSLINENTDTQYFGPGTRLTVL.

V and J are TRBV10-3 and TRBJ1-2. The CDR3 is 14 amino acids. Germline-derived CDR1 and CDR2 are ENHRY and SYGVKD. This CDR3 is CAISPYQENYGYTF.

J is TRBJ2-1 and V is TRBV25-1; TCRdb's assignment of TRBD1 cannot be checked, as there is no DNA. The CDR3 consists of 13 residues. The germline gives CDR1 MGHDK, CDR2 SYGVNS. The CDR3 loop reads CASSHPAGNEQFF.

The chain carries TRBV5-1 and TRBJ2-3; TCRdb reports TRBD2, a call that lacks DNA to check it against. The CDR3 has 19 amino acids. Germline V gene lookup returns CDR1 SGHRS and CDR2 YFSETQ. The CDR3 here is CASSAGTSGRWLGTDTQYF.

The V gene is TRBV9, the J gene TRBJ1-1; TCRdb indicates TRBD1, and absent DNA this call remains unverified. The CDR3 is 16 residues long. Germline V CDR1 and CDR2: SGDLS, YYNGEE. The CDR3: CASSGGTANRNTEAFF.

The chain links TRBV10-3 to TRBJ2-1; as DNA is missing, the TRBD1 call by TCRdb cannot be tested. Germline CDR1 is ENHRY and CDR2 is SYGVKD. This CDR3 has 16 amino acids. The CDR3 is CAISGGEGGIRNEQFF.

V and J are TRBV12-3 or TRBV12-4 and TRBJ1-1. This CDR3 comprises 14 residues. The CDR3 region is CASSSRMLDTEAFF.

J is TRBJ2-5 and V is TRBV29-1; without DNA, the TCRdb call of TRBD1 cannot be checked. The CDR3 extends over 15 amino acids. In germline, CDR1 is SQVTM, CDR2 ANQGSEA. The chain's CDR3 is CSVVYRSDMMETQYF.

The chain joins TRBV23-1 to TRBJ2-3. TRBV23-1 is an ORF, and what it does is uncertain. The length of the CDR3 is 18 residues. The CDR3 region is CASSQSFVYRGSTDTQYF.

The chain couples TRBV7-2 to TRBJ2-7. The CDR3 is 15 amino acids. CDR1 is SGHTA and CDR2 is FQGNSA in the germline V gene. CDR3: CASSLYHTLSYEQYF. Full variable domain (missing parts from reference TRBV7-2 and TRBJ2-7): GAGVSQSPSNKVTEKGKDVELRCDPISGHTALYWYRQSLGQGLEFLIYFQGNSAPDKSGLPSDRFSAERTGGSVSTLTIQRTQQEDSAVYLCASSLYHTLSYEQYFGPGTRLTVT.